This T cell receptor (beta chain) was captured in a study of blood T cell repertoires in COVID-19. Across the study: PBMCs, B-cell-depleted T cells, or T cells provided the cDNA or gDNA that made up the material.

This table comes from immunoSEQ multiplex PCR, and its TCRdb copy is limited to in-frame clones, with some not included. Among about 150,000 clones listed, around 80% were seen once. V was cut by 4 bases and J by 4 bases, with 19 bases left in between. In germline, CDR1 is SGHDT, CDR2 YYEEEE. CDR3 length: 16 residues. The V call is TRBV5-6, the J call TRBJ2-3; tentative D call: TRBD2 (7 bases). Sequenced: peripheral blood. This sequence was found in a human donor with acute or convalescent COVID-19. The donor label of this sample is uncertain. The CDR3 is CASSPTRRGGPDTQYF. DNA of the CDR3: TGTGCCAGCAGCCCCACGCGGAGGGGGGGCCCAGATACGCAGTATTTT.